The text below deals with one TCR beta chain. The antigen is undetermined. This record comes from a study of T cell responses to AZD1222 COVID-19 vaccine. The study's findings and limits: Nearly half of unique spike-specific TCRs reportedly avoided B.1.351 and B.1.1.7 mutated regions. The study found Spike-specific TCR breadth and depth rose after two AZD1222 doses.

The CDR3 runs 13 residues. Trimming removed 6 bases from V and 9 bases from J; junction bases left unmatched: 11. Clones were read by immunoSEQ multiplex PCR, and TCRdb kept only the in-frame ones, dropping some. This table has tens of thousands of clones, roughly 87% appearing once. V and J are TRBV12-3 or TRBV12-4 and TRBJ2-7; 7 positions match TRBD1. The sequencing used peripheral blood, collected 28 days after the second AZD1222 dose. The clonotype was recovered from an adult who received the AZD1222 COVID-19 vaccine. CDR3 sequence (DNA): TGTGCCAGCAGCATATTCGGGACAGTCGGGCAGTACTTC. It translates to CASSIFGTVGQYF.